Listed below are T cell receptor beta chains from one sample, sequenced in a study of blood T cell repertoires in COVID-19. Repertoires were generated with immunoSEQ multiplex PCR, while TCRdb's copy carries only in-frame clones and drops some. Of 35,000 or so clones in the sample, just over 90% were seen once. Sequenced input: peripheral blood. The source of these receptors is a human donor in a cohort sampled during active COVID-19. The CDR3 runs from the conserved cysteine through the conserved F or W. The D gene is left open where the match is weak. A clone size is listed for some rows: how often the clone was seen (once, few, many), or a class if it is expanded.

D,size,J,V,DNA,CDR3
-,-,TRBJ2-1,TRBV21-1,TGTGCCAGCAGCAAAGCCCCCCCGGGACACAACAATGAGCAGTTCTTC,CASSKAPPGHNNEQFF
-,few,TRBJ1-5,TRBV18,TGTGCCAGCTCACAGGCGGGGAGTCTTTATAGCAATCAGCCCCAGCATTTT,CASSQAGSLYSNQPQHF
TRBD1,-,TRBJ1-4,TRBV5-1,TGCGCCAGCAGTCGAGACAGGGGGCTGAATAATGAAAAACTGTTTTTT,CASSRDRGLNNEKLFF
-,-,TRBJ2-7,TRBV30,TGTGCCTGGAGTGCCTCAGGGGCAAGCAGCCACGAGCAGTACTTC,CAWSASGASSHEQYF
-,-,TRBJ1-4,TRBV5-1,TGCGCCAGCAGCTTGTCCGGGGACACCTCAACTAATGAAAAACTGTTTTTT,CASSLSGDTSTNEKLFF
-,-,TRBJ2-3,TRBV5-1,TGCGCCAGCAGCCTAAACCCCCCAACAGGACCGTCAAAAGATACGCAGTATTTT,CASSLNPPTGPSKDTQYF
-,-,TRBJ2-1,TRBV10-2,TGCGCCAGCAGTGAGTTCCTGAGGGCGGGCTACAATGAGCAGTTCTTC,CASSEFLRAGYNEQFF
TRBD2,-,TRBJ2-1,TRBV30,TGTGCCTGGAGTGTACTAGCGGGAGTTTACAATGAGCAGTTCTTC,CAWSVLAGVYNEQFF
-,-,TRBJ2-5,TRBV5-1,TGCGCCAGCAGCTTGATTGTCGGGCAGGGCGAGACCCAGTACTTC,CASSLIVGQGETQYF
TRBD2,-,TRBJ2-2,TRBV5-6,TGTGCCAGCAGCTCGGGACTAGCGGGAGTAGGGGAGCTGTTTTTT,CASSSGLAGVGELFF
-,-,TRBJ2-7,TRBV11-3,TGTGCCAGCAGCACAAACTCCTACGAGCAGTACTTC,CASSTNSYEQYF
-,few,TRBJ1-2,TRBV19,TGTGCCAGTAGCCCTGACTTCTATGGCTACACCTTC,CASSPDFYGYTF
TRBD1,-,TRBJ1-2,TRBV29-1,TGCAGCGTTGCGCCGACACAGGGGTTTAACTATGGCTACACCTTC,CSVAPTQGFNYGYTF
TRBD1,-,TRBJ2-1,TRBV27,TGTGCCAGCAGCCCGACAGGGCCGACTTACAATGAGCAGTTCTTC,CASSPTGPTYNEQFF
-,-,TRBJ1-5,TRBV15,TGTGCCACCAGCAGAGAAGGACAGACCCATCAGCCCCAGCATTTT,CATSREGQTHQPQHF
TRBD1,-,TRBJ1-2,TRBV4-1,TGCGCCAGCAGCCATGTGTGGACAGGGTATGCTGGCTACACCTTC,CASSHVWTGYAGYTF
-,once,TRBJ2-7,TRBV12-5,TGTGCTAGTGGTCTCCCAACGGAGGGCGAGCAGTACTTC,CASGLPTEGEQYF
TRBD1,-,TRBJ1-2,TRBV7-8,TGTGCCAGCAGCTTAGTTCCCCGACAGGGGGCTGGCTATGGCTACACCTTC,CASSLVPRQGAGYGYTF
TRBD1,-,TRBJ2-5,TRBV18,TGTGCCAGCTCACCGGGACAGGCAGAGACCCAGTACTTC,CASSPGQAETQYF
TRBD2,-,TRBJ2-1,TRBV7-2,TGTGCCAGCAGCTTTAGCGGGAGAGGTTACAATGAGCAGTTCTTC,CASSFSGRGYNEQFF
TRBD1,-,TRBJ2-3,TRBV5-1,TGCGCCAGCAGCGGGACAGAGTTGAGGACAGATACGCAGTATTTT,CASSGTELRTDTQYF
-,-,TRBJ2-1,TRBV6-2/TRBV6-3,TGTGCCAGCAGTTACTGGTGGGCAGGTGAGTTCTTC,CASSYWWAGEFF
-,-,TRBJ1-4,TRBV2,TGTGCCAGCAGTGCGCAGGGAACAACTAATGAAAAACTGTTTTTT,CASSAQGTTNEKLFF
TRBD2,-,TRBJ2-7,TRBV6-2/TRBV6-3,TGTGCCAGCAGTTACTCGGGTAGCGGGAGGAGGGCCTACGAGCAGTACTTC,CASSYSGSGRRAYEQYF
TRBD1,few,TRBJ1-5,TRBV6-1,TGTGCCAGCAGTGCGAATACAGGGGGCTCGGGTCAGCCCCAGCATTTT,CASSANTGGSGQPQHF
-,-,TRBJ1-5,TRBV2,TGTGCCAGCACAGCGGGGGTGTATAGCAATCAGCCCCAGCATTTT,CASTAGVYSNQPQHF
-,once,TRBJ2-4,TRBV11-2,TGTGCCAGCAGCTTAAGGCAGGGAAACATTCAGTACTTC,CASSLRQGNIQYF
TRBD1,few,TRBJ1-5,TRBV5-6,TGTGCCAGCAGCCGGGGGACAGGGGACAATCAGCCCCAGCATTTT,CASSRGTGDNQPQHF
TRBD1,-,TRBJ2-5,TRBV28,TGTGCCAGCAGTTTTCGGACAGGGGGCGTTGGGGAGACCCAGTACTTC,CASSFRTGGVGETQYF
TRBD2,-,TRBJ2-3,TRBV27,TGTGCCAGCAGACGGACTAGCGGCACAGATACGCAGTATTTT,CASRRTSGTDTQYF
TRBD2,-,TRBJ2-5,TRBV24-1,TGTGCCACCAGTGACCCGGGACTAGCTCGAGAGACCCAGTACTTC,CATSDPGLARETQYF
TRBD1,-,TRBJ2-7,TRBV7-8,TGTGCCAGCAGCTTATTGCAGGGGGTCTACGAGCAGTACTTC,CASSLLQGVYEQYF
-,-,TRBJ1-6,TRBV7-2,TGTGCCAGCAGCCCGCGACAGGCCAATAATTCACCCCTCCACTTT,CASSPRQANNSPLHF
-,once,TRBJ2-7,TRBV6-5,TGTGCCAGCAGCACCGCACAGGGACCCTCCTACGAGCAGTACTTC,CASSTAQGPSYEQYF
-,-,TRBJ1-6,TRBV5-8,TGTGCCAGCAGTCCTGATGTCGGGGGGAATAATTCACCCCTCCACTTT,CASSPDVGGNNSPLHF
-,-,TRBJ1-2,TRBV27,TGTGCCAGCAGCCCGGACACCTCTAACTATGGCTACACCTTC,CASSPDTSNYGYTF
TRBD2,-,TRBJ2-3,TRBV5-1,TGCGCCAGCAGCGGACTAGCGGGAGAAGGAGATACGCAGTATTTT,CASSGLAGEGDTQYF
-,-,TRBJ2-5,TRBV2,TGTGCCAGCAGTTTACAAGAGACCCAGTACTTC,CASSLQETQYF
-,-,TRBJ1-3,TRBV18,TGTGCCAGCTCACCAACCGGACAGAAAGGAAACACCATATATTTT,CASSPTGQKGNTIYF
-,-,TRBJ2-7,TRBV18,TGTGCCAGCTCACCACAATCAGGGAGGACTACGGGCTACGAGCAGTACTTC,CASSPQSGRTTGYEQYF
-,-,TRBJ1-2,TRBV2,TGTGCCAGCAGCTACTCGGGGGACTATGGCTACACCTTC,CASSYSGDYGYTF
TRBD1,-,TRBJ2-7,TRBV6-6,TGTGCCAGCCGGTTAGACAGGGGCTCCTACGAGCAGTACTTC,CASRLDRGSYEQYF
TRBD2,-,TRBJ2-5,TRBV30,TGTGCCTGGAACGGGGCGGGAGGAGGAGAGACCCAGTACTTC,CAWNGAGGGETQYF
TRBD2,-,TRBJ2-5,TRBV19,TGTGCCAGTAGTATCCTAGCGGGAGTGGCAGAGACCCAGTACTTC,CASSILAGVAETQYF
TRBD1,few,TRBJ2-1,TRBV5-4,TGTGCCAGCAAGGGACAGTCGGATGAGCAGTTCTTC,CASKGQSDEQFF
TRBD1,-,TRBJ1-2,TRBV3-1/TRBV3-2,TGTGCCAGCAGCCGAGGCGGCGGGACAGGGAATGGCTACACCTTC,CASSRGGGTGNGYTF